This TCR beta chain came from a study of blood T cell repertoires in COVID-19. Looking at the study overall: There were acute and convalescent COVID-19 samples, and they came from the United States, Italy and Spain. PBMCs, B-cell-depleted T cells, or T cells were the source of the cDNA or gDNA that made up the material.

The CDR3 is 14 amino acids. Germline CDR1 and CDR2: LNHDA and SQIVND (reference sequence). The V segment lost 4 bases and the J segment 5 bases; nucleotides outside the gene matches: 3. This clone was observed once. Original data processing: Counts of nucleated cells, estimated from reference gene primer amplification, were obtained. TCRdb's table, derived via immunoSEQ multiplex PCR, lists solely in-frame clones and lacks some. V and J calls and clone size are as listed in that table; D and trimming were resolved from the DNA. The sample lists under 250,000 clones, about 83% seen once, with 8% to 10% in the top ten.

The sequenced material came from peripheral blood. The source of this sequence is a woman aged 45-65 years with acute or convalescent COVID-19. The rearrangement uses TRBV19 and TRBJ2-2, with 8 bases matching TRBD1. The CDR3 coding sequence is TGTGCCAGTAGTACCCGGACAGGGACCGGGGAGCTGTTTTTT. It codes for CASSTRTGTGELFF.